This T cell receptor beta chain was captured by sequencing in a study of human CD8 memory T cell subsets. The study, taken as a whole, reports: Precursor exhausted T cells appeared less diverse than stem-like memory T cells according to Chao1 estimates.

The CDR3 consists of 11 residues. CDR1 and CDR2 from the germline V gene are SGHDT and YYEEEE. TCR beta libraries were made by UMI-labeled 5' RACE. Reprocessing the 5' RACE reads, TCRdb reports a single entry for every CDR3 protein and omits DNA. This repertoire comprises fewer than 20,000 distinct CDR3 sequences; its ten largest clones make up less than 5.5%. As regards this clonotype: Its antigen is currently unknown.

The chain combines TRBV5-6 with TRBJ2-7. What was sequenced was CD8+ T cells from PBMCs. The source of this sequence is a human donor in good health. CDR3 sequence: CASSLTDEQYF.